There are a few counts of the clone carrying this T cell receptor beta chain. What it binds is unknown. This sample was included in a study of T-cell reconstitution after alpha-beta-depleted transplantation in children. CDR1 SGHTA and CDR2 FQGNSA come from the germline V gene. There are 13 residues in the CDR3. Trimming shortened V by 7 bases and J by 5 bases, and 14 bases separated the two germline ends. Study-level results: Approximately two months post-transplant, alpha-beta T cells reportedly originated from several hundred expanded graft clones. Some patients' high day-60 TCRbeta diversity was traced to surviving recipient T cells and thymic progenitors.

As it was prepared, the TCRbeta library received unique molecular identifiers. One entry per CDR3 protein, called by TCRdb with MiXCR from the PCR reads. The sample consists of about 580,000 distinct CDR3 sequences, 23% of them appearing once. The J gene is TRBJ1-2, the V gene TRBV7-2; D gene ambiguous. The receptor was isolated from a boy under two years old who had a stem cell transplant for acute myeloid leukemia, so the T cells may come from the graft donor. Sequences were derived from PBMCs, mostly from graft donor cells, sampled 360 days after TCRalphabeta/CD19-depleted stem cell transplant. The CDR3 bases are TGTGCCAGCACCCGGGTGAGGGATTATGGCTACACCTTC. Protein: CASTRVRDYGYTF.